One T cell receptor (beta chain) is described in this entry. Its antigen is not known. Molecular-barcoded quantitative 5'-RACE produced these TCR beta libraries. TCRdb passed the 5' RACE reads through MiXCR, listing each CDR3 protein once. The sample holds over 400,000 distinct CDR3 sequences; more than 25% are singletons and the top ten take about 0.9%. This record belongs to a study of CD8 T cells in ankylosing spondylitis. This CDR3 spans 15 amino acids. J was trimmed by 7 bases and V by 5 bases; bases with no gene match: 10. Study-level points and caveats: Earlier work had already found some motif variants in reactive arthritis synovial fluid and blood. Several highly homologous variants made up a TCR beta motif, and this motif appeared characteristic of ankylosing spondylitis blood. Reported data indicate significant enrichment of disease-linked clones within matched ankylosing spondylitis synovial fluid.

This TCR was sampled from a male donor with ankylosing spondylitis. V is TRBV12-3 or TRBV12-4 and J is TRBJ2-1; 8 positions agree with TRBD2. Sequencing was carried out using blood, either unsorted or a sorted T cell fraction (not recorded which). The CDR3 DNA follows: TGTGCCAGCAGTCCAAGAGCGGGAGTGGGTAATGAGCAGTTCTTC. It translates to CASSPRAGVGNEQFF.